The text below deals with one T cell receptor beta chain. Its antigen is unknown. Profiled with immunoSEQ multiplex PCR; TCRdb holds only in-frame clones, not every one. The data contain several thousand clones, 60% to 80% of them singletons. This specimen comes from a study of siplizumab effects on memory and regulatory T cells. Overall study results and limits: Under siplizumab, alloreactive sequences traced to unstimulated CD4+ memory cells were significantly reduced. Proliferating siplizumab-culture Treg suppressive function went unconfirmed. Naive T cell populations appeared to exhibit greater diversity than memory cells and appeared to be major alloresponse contributors.

Sequencing was performed on effector memory CD8+ T cells sorted from blood. Subset here: unstimulated CD8+ effector memory T cells. The receptor's source is a human donor in good health.

The CDR3: CASSFAGQNTGELFF. The CDR3 bases are TGCGCCAGCAGCTTCGCAGGACAGAACACCGGGGAGCTGTTTTTT. The V gene is TRBV5-1, the J gene TRBJ2-2, with D possibly matching TRBD1 (5 bases). Trimming shortened V by 2 bases and J by 1 base, and 9 bases separated the two germline ends. This CDR3 spans 15 amino acids. Germline values: CDR1 SGHRS, CDR2 YFSETQ.